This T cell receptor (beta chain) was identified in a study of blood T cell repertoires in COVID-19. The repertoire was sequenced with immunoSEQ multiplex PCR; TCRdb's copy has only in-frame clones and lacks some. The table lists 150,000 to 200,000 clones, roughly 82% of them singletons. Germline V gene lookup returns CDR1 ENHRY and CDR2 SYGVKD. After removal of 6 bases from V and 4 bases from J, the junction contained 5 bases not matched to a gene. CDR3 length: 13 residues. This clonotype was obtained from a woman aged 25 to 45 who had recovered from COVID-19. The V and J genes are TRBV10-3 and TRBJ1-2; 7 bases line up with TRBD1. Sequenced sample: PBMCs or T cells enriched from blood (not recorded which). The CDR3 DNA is TGTGCCATCAGATTCGGGACAGTCTATGGCTACACCTTC. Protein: CAIRFGTVYGYTF.